A selection of T cell receptor beta chains follows, all from one sample in a study of blood T cell repertoires in COVID-19. Repertoires were generated with immunoSEQ multiplex PCR, while TCRdb's copy carries only in-frame clones and drops some. The table records a few hundred thousand clones, around 85% of them present only once. The specimen sequenced was peripheral blood. The receptor source for this set is a human donor in a cohort sampled during active COVID-19. CDR3s include the opening cysteine and the closing phenylalanine or tryptophan. The D gene is left open where the match is weak. A row's size may be missing; if present it is once, few, many or a size class.

TRBJ1-1 | . | TRBV11-2 | . | CASSLVSLASTEAFF | TGTGCCAGCAGCTTAGTCAGCCTAGCGAGCACTGAAGCTTTCTTT
TRBJ1-5 | . | TRBV29-1 | . | CSVARGEGQPQHF | TGCAGCGTTGCGCGGGGCGAGGGGCAGCCCCAGCATTTT
TRBJ2-7 | TRBD2 | TRBV5-4 | . | CASSSPGLAGMFTYEQYF | TGTGCCAGCAGCTCCCCGGGACTAGCGGGGATGTTTACCTACGAGCAGTACTTC
TRBJ2-7 | TRBD1 | TRBV3-1/TRBV3-2 | . | CASSVTGALHEQYF | TGTGCCAGCAGCGTAACAGGGGCGCTTCACGAGCAGTACTTC
TRBJ2-7 | . | TRBV6-5 | . | CASRPGVSASYEQYF | TGTGCCAGCCGACCCGGGGTTAGCGCTAGCTACGAGCAGTACTTC
TRBJ1-5 | TRBD1 | TRBV28 | . | CASSNRRTGLIDSNQPQHF | TGTGCCAGCAGCAACCGGAGGACAGGGCTCATTGATAGCAATCAGCCCCAGCATTTT
TRBJ1-1 | . | TRBV5-1 | . | CASSLRTTMNTEAFF | TGCGCCAGCAGCTTGCGGACAACTATGAACACTGAAGCTTTCTTT
TRBJ2-7 | TRBD2 | TRBV6-5 | . | CASSSGRWISVEQYF | TGTGCCAGCAGCAGCGGGAGGTGGATCTCCGTCGAGCAGTACTTC
TRBJ1-4 | . | TRBV4-3 | once | CASSQERTDEKLFF | TGCGCCAGCAGCCAAGAGCGGACAGATGAAAAACTGTTTTTT
TRBJ2-2 | . | TRBV7-3 | once | CASSSSNTGELFF | TGTGCCAGCAGCTCATCGAACACCGGGGAGCTGTTTTTT
TRBJ1-5 | TRBD1 | TRBV6-5 | . | CASKGQGNQPQHF | TGTGCCAGCAAAGGACAGGGCAATCAGCCCCAGCATTTT
TRBJ2-7 | . | TRBV19 | . | CASATGVLYEQYF | TGTGCCAGTGCAACAGGAGTCCTTTACGAGCAGTACTTC
TRBJ2-7 | . | TRBV4-1 | once | CASSQDFLGWEQYF | TGCGCCAGCAGCCAAGATTTCCTAGGTTGGGAGCAGTACTTC
TRBJ2-3 | TRBD2 | TRBV4-3 | . | CASSQPNSGRAGDTQYF | TGCGCCAGCAGCCAGCCTAATAGCGGGAGGGCCGGAGATACGCAGTATTTT
TRBJ1-5 | . | TRBV19 | . | CASTPRAHISISNQPQHF | TGTGCCAGTACCCCCAGGGCGCACATTAGTATTAGCAATCAGCCCCAGCATTTT
TRBJ2-7 | . | TRBV7-3 | . | CASSLTDSASYEQYF | TGTGCCAGCAGCTTAACTGATAGCGCATCCTACGAGCAGTACTTC
TRBJ2-1 | TRBD2 | TRBV19 | . | CASSIAGGPFTNEQFF | TGTGCCAGTAGTATAGCGGGAGGGCCTTTTACCAATGAGCAGTTCTTC
TRBJ2-1 | . | TRBV19 | . | CASRPQGYNEQFF | TGTGCCAGTAGGCCGCAGGGGTACAATGAGCAGTTCTTC
TRBJ2-5 | . | TRBV5-1 | once | CASSLESLAWYQETQYF | TGCGCCAGCAGCTTGGAATCGCTAGCTTGGTACCAAGAGACCCAGTACTTC
TRBJ2-7 | . | TRBV6-5 | . | CASSWTLQPGVNEQYF | TGTGCCAGCAGTTGGACGTTACAGCCAGGGGTTAACGAGCAGTACTTC
TRBJ2-7 | TRBD2 | TRBV4-2 | . | CASSQVVLADSYEQYF | TGTGCCAGCAGCCAAGTTGTGCTAGCGGACTCCTACGAGCAGTACTTC
TRBJ2-3 | TRBD2 | TRBV19 | . | CASRLAGVGDTQYF | TGTGCCAGCCGACTAGCGGGAGTTGGGGATACGCAGTATTTT
TRBJ2-7 | TRBD2 | TRBV5-1 | . | CASSLPSGRSSYEQYF | TGCGCCAGCAGCTTGCCTAGCGGGAGGTCCTCCTACGAGCAGTACTTC
TRBJ2-7 | TRBD1 | TRBV12-3/TRBV12-4 | . | CASSWTGGGEQYF | TGTGCCAGCAGTTGGACAGGGGGCGGCGAGCAGTACTTC
TRBJ2-7 | TRBD1 | TRBV5-1 | . | CASSLRDSPYEQYF | TGCGCCAGCAGCTTGAGGGACAGCCCCTACGAGCAGTACTTC
TRBJ2-1 | . | TRBV7-6 | few | CASSLMEHYNEQFF | TGTGCCAGCAGCTTAATGGAGCATTACAATGAGCAGTTCTTC